This record concerns one T cell receptor (beta chain) sequence. What it recognizes is unknown. This entry is derived from a study of T cell responses to AZD1222 COVID-19 vaccine. Study results and caveats: Reports say nearly half of spike-specific TCRs go after unmutated variant regions.

The method was immunoSEQ multiplex PCR; TCRdb's version includes in-frame clones alone and lacks a portion of them. In the table there are 110,000 or so clones, 85% to 90% of which are singletons. Pooling covered second doses at about 4 or about 12 weeks. The CDR3 consists of 14 residues. Germline V lookup: CDR1 MNHNS, CDR2 SASEGT. Trimming stripped 2 bases from V and 2 bases from J, with 10 bases between. This TCR came from an adult who received the AZD1222 COVID-19 vaccine. The input for sequencing was peripheral blood, taken 28 days after the second AZD1222 dose. The rearrangement links TRBV6-1 to TRBJ2-7; TRBD1 is a possible D gene (5 bases). The CDR3 DNA is TGTGCCAGCAGTGAATATGCAGGGCCCTACGAGCAGTACTTC. Translating it yields CASSEYAGPYEQYF.